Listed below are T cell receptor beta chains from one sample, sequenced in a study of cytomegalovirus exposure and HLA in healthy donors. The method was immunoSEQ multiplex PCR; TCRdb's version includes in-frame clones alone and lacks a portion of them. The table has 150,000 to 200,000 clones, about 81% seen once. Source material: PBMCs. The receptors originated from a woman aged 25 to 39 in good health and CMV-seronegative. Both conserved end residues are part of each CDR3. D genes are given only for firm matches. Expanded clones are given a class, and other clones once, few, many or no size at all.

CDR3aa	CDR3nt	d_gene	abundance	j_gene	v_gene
CASSVDRDSYEQYF	TGTGCCAGCAGTGTGGACAGGGACTCCTACGAGCAGTACTTC	TRBD1	.	TRBJ2-7	TRBV27
CASSRGGEQFF	TGTGCCAGCAGCCGTGGAGGTGAGCAGTTCTTC	.	.	TRBJ2-1	TRBV27
CASSLRTGGYEQYF	TGCGCCAGCAGCTTGCGGACAGGGGGATACGAGCAGTACTTC	TRBD1	.	TRBJ2-7	TRBV5-1
CASSLGTGAFYEQYF	TGTGCCAGCAGTCTCGGGACAGGGGCTTTCTACGAGCAGTACTTC	TRBD1	.	TRBJ2-7	TRBV6-5
CASSIKGGHQPQHF	TGTGCCAGTAGTATAAAGGGGGGGCATCAGCCCCAGCATTTT	.	few	TRBJ1-5	TRBV19
CASRPGQGFQPQHF	TGTGCCAGCAGACCGGGACAGGGGTTTCAGCCCCAGCATTTT	TRBD1	.	TRBJ1-5	TRBV7-2
CASSVEGQGYGYTF	TGTGCCAGCAGCGTAGAGGGACAGGGGTATGGCTACACCTTC	TRBD1	.	TRBJ1-2	TRBV9
CASKAGLNYGYTF	TGTGCCAGCAAGGCAGGTCTTAACTATGGCTACACCTTC	.	few	TRBJ1-2	TRBV6-5
CASSFKSGANVLTF	TGTGCCAGCAGTTTTAAGAGTGGGGCCAACGTCCTGACTTTC	.	.	TRBJ2-6	TRBV27
CASSDSNTEAFF	TGTGCCAGCAGTGACTCGAACACTGAAGCTTTCTTT	.	.	TRBJ1-1	TRBV2
CASSFRGSQYNEQFF	TGTGCCAGCAGTTTTCGGGGGTCACAATACAATGAGCAGTTCTTC	.	once	TRBJ2-1	TRBV28
CASSLGTGLDEQYF	TGTGCCAGCAGCTTGGGGACAGGGTTGGACGAGCAGTACTTC	TRBD1	.	TRBJ2-7	TRBV5-6
CAWSEGALNEKLFF	TGTGCCTGGAGTGAAGGGGCGCTTAATGAAAAACTGTTTTTT	.	.	TRBJ1-4	TRBV30
CASSKSTGGAYNYGYTF	TGTGCCAGCAGCAAATCTACAGGAGGGGCCTATAACTATGGCTACACCTTC	.	few	TRBJ1-2	TRBV21-1
CASSLRQATNTEAFF	TGCGCCAGCAGCTTGCGGCAGGCAACGAACACTGAAGCTTTCTTT	.	.	TRBJ1-1	TRBV5-1
CASSFGTGVNEQFF	TGTGCCAGCAGCTTCGGGACAGGGGTCAATGAGCAGTTCTTC	TRBD1	.	TRBJ2-1	TRBV5-4
CSASHYGYTF	TGCAGTGCTAGCCATTATGGCTACACCTTC	.	.	TRBJ1-2	TRBV20-1
CAWSVTSGGGEEQFF	TGTGCCTGGAGCGTTACTAGCGGGGGGGGAGAAGAGCAGTTCTTC	TRBD2	once	TRBJ2-1	TRBV30
CASSIVDREQPQHF	TGTGCCAGTAGTATAGTGGACAGGGAGCAGCCCCAGCATTTT	TRBD1	.	TRBJ1-5	TRBV19
CASSQGQTFTDTQYF	TGTGCCAGCTCTCAAGGACAGACTTTCACAGATACGCAGTATTTT	.	.	TRBJ2-3	TRBV18
CASSLGRGYNEQFF	TGCGCCAGCAGCTTGGGCCGGGGATACAATGAGCAGTTCTTC	.	.	TRBJ2-1	TRBV5-1
CATSRAGTSGSLYF	TGTGCCACCAGCAGAGCTGGGACTAGCGGGTCCCTGTACTTC	TRBD2	.	TRBJ2-7	TRBV15
CASSGLRSEQYF	TGTGCCAGCAGTGGCCTGCGGTCCGAGCAGTACTTC	.	.	TRBJ2-7	TRBV6-1
CASSSVAGGNEQYF	TGTGCCAGCAGTTCGGTAGCGGGGGGCAACGAGCAGTACTTC	TRBD2	.	TRBJ2-7	TRBV27
CASSVGVAGGGDTQYF	TGTGCCAGCAGCGTAGGGGTAGCGGGGGGTGGAGATACGCAGTATTTT	TRBD2	.	TRBJ2-3	TRBV9
CAWNRDNKPIEQYF	TGTGCCTGGAACCGGGACAACAAGCCAATCGAGCAGTACTTC	.	.	TRBJ2-7	TRBV30
CASSQDSGTSYEQYF	TGTGCCAGCAGCCAAGATTCCGGGACTAGCTACGAGCAGTACTTC	TRBD2	.	TRBJ2-7	TRBV4-2
CASTRGNTGELFF	TGCGCCAGCACCAGGGGAAACACCGGGGAGCTGTTTTTT	.	.	TRBJ2-2	TRBV10-1
CAFDRVENSPLHF	TGTGCCTTTGACAGGGTAGAGAATTCACCCCTCCACTTT	TRBD1	.	TRBJ1-6	TRBV30
CASAISGWPQHF	TGTGCTAGTGCTATTTCAGGGTGGCCCCAGCATTTT	.	.	TRBJ1-5	TRBV12-5
CSVRTSSYNEQFF	TGCAGCGTTCGGACTAGCTCCTACAATGAGCAGTTCTTC	TRBD2	.	TRBJ2-1	TRBV29-1
CAITRGSKGAIQYF	TGTGCCATAACGAGGGGGTCTAAGGGGGCCATTCAGTACTTC	TRBD1	few	TRBJ2-4	TRBV19
CASSIQGRLNYGYTF	TGTGCCAGCAGCATACAGGGGAGGCTTAACTATGGCTACACCTTC	TRBD1	.	TRBJ1-2	TRBV9
CASSPAQGARGYTF	TGTGCCAGCAGCCCAGCACAGGGGGCAAGGGGCTACACCTTC	TRBD1	.	TRBJ1-2	TRBV5-4
CASSLGLAGGNEQFF	TGTGCCAGCAGCTTAGGACTAGCGGGAGGCAATGAGCAGTTCTTC	TRBD2	.	TRBJ2-1	TRBV11-2
CASRRQAPDGWVYEKLFF	TGTGCCAGCAGAAGACAAGCTCCAGATGGGTGGGTGTATGAAAAACTGTTTTTT	.	.	TRBJ1-4	TRBV27
CASSERLNPSLQYF	TGCGCCAGCAGTGAGCGACTTAACCCTTCCCTTCAGTACTTC	.	.	TRBJ2-4	TRBV10-1
CASRRAGDQETQYF	TGTGCCAGCAGGAGAGCGGGAGATCAAGAGACCCAGTACTTC	TRBD2	.	TRBJ2-5	TRBV27
CASSLQGAVSYGYTF	TGTGCCAGCAGCTTACAGGGGGCGGTTAGCTATGGCTACACCTTC	TRBD1	.	TRBJ1-2	TRBV7-9
CASSQTSGGYTF	TGTGCCAGCAGCCAAACTTCTGGTGGCTACACCTTC	.	.	TRBJ1-2	TRBV16
CATSRAYRQGGNQPQHF	TGTGCCACCAGCAGAGCCTACCGACAGGGTGGCAATCAGCCCCAGCATTTT	TRBD1	few	TRBJ1-5	TRBV15
CASSRPGTGGGGDNYGYTF	TGTGCCAGCAGCCGTCCCGGGACAGGGGGCGGCGGTGATAACTATGGCTACACCTTC	TRBD1	.	TRBJ1-2	TRBV7-2
CASSRTGTSGRGATGGELFF	TGTGCCAGCAGCCGGACCGGGACTAGCGGGAGAGGGGCCACCGGGGGGGAGCTGTTTTTT	TRBD2	.	TRBJ2-2	TRBV5-4
CATQGQGRAGPQHF	TGTGCCACCCAGGGACAGGGGCGTGCGGGGCCCCAGCATTTT	TRBD1	.	TRBJ1-5	TRBV19
CATRGSWGNTEAFF	TGTGCCACGCGGGGTAGCTGGGGGAACACTGAAGCTTTCTTT	.	.	TRBJ1-1	TRBV7-8
CASSSPVAGGTGELFF	TGTGCCAGCAGCTCCCCGGTCGCGGGAGGGACCGGGGAGCTGTTTTTT	TRBD2	.	TRBJ2-2	TRBV7-3
CASGRDSWEQYF	TGTGCTAGTGGCCGGGACTCCTGGGAGCAGTACTTC	.	.	TRBJ2-7	TRBV12-5
CASRISGRGYEQYF	TGTGCCAGCAGAATTAGCGGGAGGGGCTACGAGCAGTACTTC	TRBD2	.	TRBJ2-7	TRBV2
CASSTHKRERGNEQFF	TGTGCCAGCAGCACCCACAAGCGGGAGAGGGGGAATGAGCAGTTCTTC	TRBD2	.	TRBJ2-1	TRBV9
CASRHRDSNEKLFF	TGTGCCAGCCGACACCGGGACAGCAATGAAAAACTGTTTTTT	TRBD1	.	TRBJ1-4	TRBV18
CASSLAGQGMNYGYTF	TGTGCCAGCAGCTTAGCAGGACAGGGGATGAACTATGGCTACACCTTC	TRBD1	few	TRBJ1-2	TRBV7-8
CASSFRVLGGETQYF	TGTGCCAGCAGCTTCCGGGTACTCGGAGGAGAGACCCAGTACTTC	.	.	TRBJ2-5	TRBV5-6
CASSLNQRGTYEQYF	TGCGCCAGCAGCTTGAACCAGCGGGGGACCTACGAGCAGTACTTC	TRBD2	few	TRBJ2-7	TRBV5-1
CASSLDRVLGGYTF	TGTGCCAGCAGTTTGGACAGGGTGCTTGGAGGCTACACCTTC	TRBD1	.	TRBJ1-2	TRBV6-5
CASSPGTGGNGYTF	TGCGCCAGCAGCCCCGGGACAGGGGGCAATGGCTACACCTTC	TRBD1	.	TRBJ1-2	TRBV5-1
CASSRGAVLSYEQYF	TGTGCCAGTAGTCGGGGGGCCGTTTTATCCTACGAGCAGTACTTC	.	.	TRBJ2-7	TRBV19
CAWARQGWEKLFF	TGTGCCTGGGCCAGACAGGGGTGGGAAAAACTGTTTTTT	TRBD1	.	TRBJ1-4	TRBV30
CASSRTGFDSPLHF	TGTGCCAGCAGCCGGACAGGGTTCGATTCACCCCTCCACTTT	TRBD1	few	TRBJ1-6	TRBV7-6
CASSQAGTGAGAFF	TGTGCCAGCAGCCAAGCCGGGACAGGGGCGGGAGCTTTCTTT	TRBD1	.	TRBJ1-1	TRBV4-2
CASSATGGWPSDTGELFF	TGCGCCAGCAGCGCAACGGGGGGCTGGCCCTCCGATACCGGGGAGCTGTTTTTT	.	.	TRBJ2-2	TRBV5-1